This paragraph covers one T cell receptor beta chain sequence. The sample originates from a study of blood T cell repertoires in COVID-19. Overall study context: Acute and convalescent COVID-19 specimens originated in the United States, Italy and Spain.

The CDR3 extends over 12 amino acids. The V gene end was trimmed by 8 bases and the J gene end by 5 bases; junction bases not matched to a gene: 5. Per the germline V gene, CDR1 is SNHLY and CDR2 is FYNNEI. Using immunoSEQ multiplex PCR, the repertoire was profiled, and TCRdb retains in-frame clones only, with some absent. The sample yields about 170,000 clones, around 84% seen once. This TCR derives from a man in his 60s with COVID-19, enrolled during active disease. V is TRBV2 and J is TRBJ2-7; 8 bases align to TRBD2. The source material was peripheral blood. In nucleotides, the CDR3 is TGTGCCAGCGACCGGGGGGGGAACGAGCAGTACTTC. This codes for CASDRGGNEQYF. Looking up the rest from reference TRBV2 and TRBJ2-7 gives the full variable domain: EPEVTQTPSHQVTQMGQEVILRCVPISNHLYFYWYRQILGQKVEFLVSFYNNEISEKSEIFDDQFSVERPDGSNFTLKIRSTKLEDSAMYFCASDRGGNEQYFGPGTRLTVT.